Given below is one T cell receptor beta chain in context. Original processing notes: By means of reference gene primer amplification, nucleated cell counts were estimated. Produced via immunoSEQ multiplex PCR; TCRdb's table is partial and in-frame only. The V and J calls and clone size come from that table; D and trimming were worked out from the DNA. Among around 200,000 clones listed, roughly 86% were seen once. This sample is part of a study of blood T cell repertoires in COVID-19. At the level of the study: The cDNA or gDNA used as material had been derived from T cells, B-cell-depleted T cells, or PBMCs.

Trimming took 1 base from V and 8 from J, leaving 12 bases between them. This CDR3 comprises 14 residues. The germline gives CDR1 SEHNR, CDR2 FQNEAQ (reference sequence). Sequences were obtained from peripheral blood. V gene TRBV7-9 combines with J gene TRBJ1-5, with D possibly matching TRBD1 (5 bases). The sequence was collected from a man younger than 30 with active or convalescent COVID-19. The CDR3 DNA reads TGTGCCAGCAGCTTAGTGGGGGAGGGTGAGCCCCAGCATTTT. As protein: CASSLVGEGEPQHF.